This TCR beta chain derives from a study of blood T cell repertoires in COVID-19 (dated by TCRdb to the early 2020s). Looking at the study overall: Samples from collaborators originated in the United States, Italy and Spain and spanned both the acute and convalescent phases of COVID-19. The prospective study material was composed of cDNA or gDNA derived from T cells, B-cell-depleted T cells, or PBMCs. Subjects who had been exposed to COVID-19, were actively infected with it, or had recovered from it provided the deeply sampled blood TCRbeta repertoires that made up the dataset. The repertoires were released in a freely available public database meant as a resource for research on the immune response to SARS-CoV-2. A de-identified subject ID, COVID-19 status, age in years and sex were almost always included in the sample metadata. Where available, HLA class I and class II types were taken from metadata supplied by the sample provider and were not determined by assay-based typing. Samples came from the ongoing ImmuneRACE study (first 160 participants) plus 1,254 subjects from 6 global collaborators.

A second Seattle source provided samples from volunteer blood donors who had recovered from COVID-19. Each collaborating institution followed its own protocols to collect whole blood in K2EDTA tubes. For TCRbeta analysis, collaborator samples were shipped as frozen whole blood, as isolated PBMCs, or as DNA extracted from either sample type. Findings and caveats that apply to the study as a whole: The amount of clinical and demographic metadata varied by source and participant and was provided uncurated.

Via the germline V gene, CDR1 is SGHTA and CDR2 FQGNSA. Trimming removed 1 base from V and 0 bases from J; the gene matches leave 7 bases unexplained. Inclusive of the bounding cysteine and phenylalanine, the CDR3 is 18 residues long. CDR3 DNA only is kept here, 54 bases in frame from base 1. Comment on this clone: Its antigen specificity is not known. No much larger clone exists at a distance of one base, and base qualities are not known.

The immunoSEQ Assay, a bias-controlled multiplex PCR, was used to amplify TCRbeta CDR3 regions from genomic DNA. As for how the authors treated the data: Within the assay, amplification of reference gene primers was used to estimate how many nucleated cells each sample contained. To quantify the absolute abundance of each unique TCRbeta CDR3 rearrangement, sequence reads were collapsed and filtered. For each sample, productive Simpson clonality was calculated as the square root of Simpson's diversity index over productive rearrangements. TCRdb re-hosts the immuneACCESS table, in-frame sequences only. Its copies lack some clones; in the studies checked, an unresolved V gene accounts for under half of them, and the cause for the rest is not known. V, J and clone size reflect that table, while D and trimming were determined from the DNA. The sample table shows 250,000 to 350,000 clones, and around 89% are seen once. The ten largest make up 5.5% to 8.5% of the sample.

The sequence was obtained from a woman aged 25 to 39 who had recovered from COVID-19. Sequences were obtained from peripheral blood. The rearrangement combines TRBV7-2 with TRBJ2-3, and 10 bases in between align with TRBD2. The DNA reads TGTGCCAGCAGCTTAGGCGGGACTAGCGATACTAGCACAGATACGCAGTATTTT. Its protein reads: CASSLGGTSDTSTDTQYF.